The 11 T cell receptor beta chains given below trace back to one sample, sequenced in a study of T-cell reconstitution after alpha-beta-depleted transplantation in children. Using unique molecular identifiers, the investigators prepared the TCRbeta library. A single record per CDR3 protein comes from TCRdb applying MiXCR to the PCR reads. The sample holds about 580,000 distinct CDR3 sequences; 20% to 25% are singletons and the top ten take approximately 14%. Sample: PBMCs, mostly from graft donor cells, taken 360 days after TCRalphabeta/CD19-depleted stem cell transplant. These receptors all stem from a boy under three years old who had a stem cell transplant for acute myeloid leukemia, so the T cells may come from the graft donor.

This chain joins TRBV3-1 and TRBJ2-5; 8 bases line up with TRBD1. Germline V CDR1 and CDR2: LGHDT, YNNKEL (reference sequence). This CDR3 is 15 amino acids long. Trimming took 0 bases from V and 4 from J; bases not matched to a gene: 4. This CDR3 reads CASSQDRGRRETQYF. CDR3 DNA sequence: TGTGCCAGCAGCCAAGACAGGGGGCGACGAGAGACCCAGTACTTC.

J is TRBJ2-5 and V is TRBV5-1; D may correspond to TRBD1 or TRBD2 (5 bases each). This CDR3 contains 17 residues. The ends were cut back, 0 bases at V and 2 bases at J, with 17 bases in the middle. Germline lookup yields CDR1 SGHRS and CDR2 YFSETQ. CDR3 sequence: CASSLDRGAINQETQYF. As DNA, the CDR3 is TGCGCCAGCAGCTTGGATCGAGGGGCGATTAATCAAGAGACCCAGTACTTC.

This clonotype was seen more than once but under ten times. The CDR3 here is CSAFEGLVAETQYF. The CDR3 DNA reads TGCAGTGCTTTCGAGGGGTTGGTCGCAGAGACCCAGTACTTC. The chain combines TRBV20-1 with TRBJ2-5; D is tentatively TRBD1 or TRBD2 (5 bases each). The CDR3 runs 14 residues. In germline, CDR1 is DFQATT, CDR2 SNEGSKA (reference sequence). V lost 5 bases and J lost 4, with 17 bases in between.

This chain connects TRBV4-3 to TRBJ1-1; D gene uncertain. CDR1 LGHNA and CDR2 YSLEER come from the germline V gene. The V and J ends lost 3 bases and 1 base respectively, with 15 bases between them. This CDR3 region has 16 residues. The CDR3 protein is CASSQMWGASNTEAFF. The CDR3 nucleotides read TGCGCCAGCAGCCAGATGTGGGGAGCCTCGAACACTGAAGCTTTCTTT.

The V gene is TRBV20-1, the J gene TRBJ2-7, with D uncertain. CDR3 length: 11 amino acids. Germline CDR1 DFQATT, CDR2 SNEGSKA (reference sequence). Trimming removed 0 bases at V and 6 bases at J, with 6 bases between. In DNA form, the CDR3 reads TGCAGTGCTAGAGAGGGTACCGAGCAGTACGTC. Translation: CSAREGTEQYV.

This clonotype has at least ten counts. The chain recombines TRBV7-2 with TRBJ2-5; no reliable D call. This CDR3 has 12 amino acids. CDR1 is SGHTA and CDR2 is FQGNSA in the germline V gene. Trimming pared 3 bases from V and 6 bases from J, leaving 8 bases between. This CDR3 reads CASSFQDQTQYF. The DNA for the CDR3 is TGTGCCAGCAGCTTTCAGGATCAGACCCAGTACTTC.

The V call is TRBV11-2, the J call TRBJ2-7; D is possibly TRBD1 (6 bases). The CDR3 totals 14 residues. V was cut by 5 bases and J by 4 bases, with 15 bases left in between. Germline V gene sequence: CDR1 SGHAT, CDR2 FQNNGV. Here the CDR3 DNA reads TGTGCCAGCAGCCCAGACAGGACCTCTTACGAGCAGTACGTC. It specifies CASSPDRTSYEQYV.

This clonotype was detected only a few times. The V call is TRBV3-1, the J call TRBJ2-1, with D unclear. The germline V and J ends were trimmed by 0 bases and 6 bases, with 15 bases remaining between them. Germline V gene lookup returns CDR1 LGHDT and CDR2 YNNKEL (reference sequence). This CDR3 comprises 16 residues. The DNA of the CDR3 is TGTGCCAGCAGCCAAGACCCGCTGGTTTTGGGCAATGAGCAGTTCTTC. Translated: CASSQDPLVLGNEQFF.

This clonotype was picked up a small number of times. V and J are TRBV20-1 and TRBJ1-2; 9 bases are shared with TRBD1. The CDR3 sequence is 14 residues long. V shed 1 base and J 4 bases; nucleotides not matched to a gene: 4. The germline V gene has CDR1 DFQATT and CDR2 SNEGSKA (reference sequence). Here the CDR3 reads CSARVGTGFYGYTF. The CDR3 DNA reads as TGCAGTGCTAGAGTGGGGACAGGGTTCTATGGCTACACCTTC.

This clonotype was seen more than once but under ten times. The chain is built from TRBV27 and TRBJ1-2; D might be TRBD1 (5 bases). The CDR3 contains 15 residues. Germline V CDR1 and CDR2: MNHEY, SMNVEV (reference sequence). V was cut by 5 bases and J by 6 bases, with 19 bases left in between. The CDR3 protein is CASSPTDGDAHGYTF. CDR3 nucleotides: TGTGCCAGCAGTCCTACGGACGGGGACGCACATGGCTACACCTTC.

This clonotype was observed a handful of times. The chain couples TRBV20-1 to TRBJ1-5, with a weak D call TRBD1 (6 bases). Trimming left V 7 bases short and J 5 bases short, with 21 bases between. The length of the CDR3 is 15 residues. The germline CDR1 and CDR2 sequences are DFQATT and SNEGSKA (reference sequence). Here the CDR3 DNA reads TGCAGTGTTACGCTCGGGGGCGGGATGGATCAGCCCCAGCATTTT. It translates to CSVTLGGGMDQPQHF.